A selection of T cell receptor beta chains follows, all from one sample in a study of blood T cell repertoires in COVID-19. The method was immunoSEQ multiplex PCR; TCRdb's version includes in-frame clones alone and lacks a portion of them. The sample shows tens of thousands of clones, around nine tenths of them seen only once. The sequencing input was peripheral blood. The receptors derive from a man in his forties or fifties with COVID-19, enrolled during active disease. Each CDR3 is given with its conserved first and last residue. D genes are given only for firm matches. The size of a clone is reported for some rows only, either as once, few or many, or as a class for expanded clones.

TRBJ1-4	TRBV5-1	NA	14	NA	TGCGCCAGCAGCTTGGGACAGACTAATGAAAAACTGTTTTTT	CASSLGQTNEKLFF
TRBJ2-3	TRBV2	NA	13	NA	TGTGCCAGCTTCACCGGTGGCACAGATACGCAGTATTTT	CASFTGGTDTQYF
TRBJ1-1	TRBV28	NA	14	NA	TGTGCCAGCAGTTTTCCAGGGATGAACACTGAAGCTTTCTTT	CASSFPGMNTEAFF
TRBJ1-2	TRBV7-9	TRBD1	14	NA	TGTGCCAGCAGCACCTCGGACAGGGCCTATGGCTACACCTTC	CASSTSDRAYGYTF
TRBJ1-3	TRBV28	NA	15	once	TGTGCCAGCAGTTTACACACAATCTCTGGAAACACCATATATTTT	CASSLHTISGNTIYF
TRBJ2-1	TRBV29-1	NA	12	NA	TGCAGCTCTAAGCTGCACAGCAATGAGCAGTTCTTC	CSSKLHSNEQFF
TRBJ1-2	TRBV10-3	NA	15	NA	TGTGCCATCAGTGAGAAGGCAACAGGGAACTATGGCTACACCTTC	CAISEKATGNYGYTF
TRBJ2-5	TRBV10-1	TRBD1	14	NA	TGCGCCAGCAGTGAGGGACAGGGTAAAGAGACCCAGTACTTC	CASSEGQGKETQYF
TRBJ2-1	TRBV2	TRBD1	15	NA	TGTGCCAGCAGTGAAAGGGGGACAGGGGCAGGGGAGCAGTTCTTC	CASSERGTGAGEQFF
TRBJ2-5	TRBV28	TRBD1	14	NA	TGTGCCAGCAGTGGCACAGGGGATGGGGAGACCCAGTACTTC	CASSGTGDGETQYF
TRBJ1-1	TRBV12-3/TRBV12-4	TRBD1	13	once	TGTGCCAGCAGTCGACAGGGGGCAAGGGTAGCTTTCTTT	CASSRQGARVAFF
TRBJ2-3	TRBV6-5	NA	11	once	TGTGCCACCTCCTCAGCGAATACGCAGTATTTT	CATSSANTQYF
TRBJ2-2	TRBV7-6	NA	16	NA	TGTGCCAGCAGCTCTAGGGGCAGCCCGAACACCGGGGAGCTGTTTTTT	CASSSRGSPNTGELFF
TRBJ2-5	TRBV6-5	NA	13	NA	TGTGCCAGCAGTTATGGCAGCCAAGAGACCCAGTACTTC	CASSYGSQETQYF
TRBJ1-2	TRBV30	NA	12	NA	TGTGCCTGGAGTGTACTGAACTATGGCTACACCTTC	CAWSVLNYGYTF
TRBJ2-2	TRBV5-4	TRBD2	15	NA	TGTGCCAGCAGCCAAGGACTAGCGGATACCGGGGAGCTGTTTTTT	CASSQGLADTGELFF
TRBJ2-5	TRBV5-1	TRBD2	13	NA	TGCGCCAGCAGCCGTAGCGGGGTAGAGACCCAGTACTTC	CASSRSGVETQYF
TRBJ2-7	TRBV27	NA	13	NA	TGTGCCAGCACCGGACACGGAGTGGACGAGCAGTACTTC	CASTGHGVDEQYF
TRBJ1-1	TRBV6-6	TRBD1	12	once	TGTGCCAGCAGTTCCTCAGGGGGCGGCGCTTTCTTT	CASSSSGGGAFF
TRBJ2-2	TRBV7-2	NA	15	NA	TGTGCCAGCAGCTCTACAGGGCCGAACACCGGGGAGCTGTTTTTT	CASSSTGPNTGELFF
TRBJ2-5	TRBV28	NA	12	NA	TGTGCCAGCAGCCTTAGTCATGAGACCCAGTACTTC	CASSLSHETQYF
TRBJ1-5	TRBV5-1	NA	13	NA	TGCGCCACCACCCCATGGGGAGCTCAGCCCCAGCATTTT	CATTPWGAQPQHF
TRBJ1-2	TRBV4-2	NA	16	NA	TGTGCCAGCAGCCGTGGCCGCGGACGGGATAACTATGGCTACACCTTC	CASSRGRGRDNYGYTF
TRBJ1-6	TRBV30	NA	14	NA	TGTGCCTGGAGTGTCTTAGGGGGGGGTTCACCCCTCCACTTT	CAWSVLGGGSPLHF
TRBJ1-1	TRBV18	NA	16	NA	TGTGCCAGCTCGTCACAGGGTGAACAGATCTACACTGAAGCTTTCTTT	CASSSQGEQIYTEAFF
TRBJ1-2	TRBV6-5	NA	13	NA	TGTGCCAGTGAGAACGCGGGCACACGAGGCTACACCTTC	CASENAGTRGYTF
TRBJ2-7	TRBV29-1	TRBD2	13	once	TGCAGCGTTGTGGGGACTAACCACTACGAGCAGTACTTC	CSVVGTNHYEQYF
TRBJ1-5	TRBV18	TRBD1	14	once	TGTGCCAGCTCACCGGGACAGACTTATCAGCCCCAGCATTTT	CASSPGQTYQPQHF
TRBJ2-5	TRBV7-7	TRBD2	15	NA	TGTGCCAGCAGCCCCGGACTAGCGGGGGGTGAGACCCAGTACTTC	CASSPGLAGGETQYF
TRBJ1-5	TRBV6-6	NA	15	NA	TGTGCCAGCAGTCCCGCCCCAACAGGGCGTCAGCCCCAGCATTTT	CASSPAPTGRQPQHF
TRBJ2-3	TRBV11-1	TRBD2	15	NA	TGTGCCAGCAGCTTTCGACTAGGACTAGCAGATACGCAGTATTTT	CASSFRLGLADTQYF
TRBJ2-1	TRBV2	NA	15	NA	TGTGCCAGTACCTTGAGCGGATTCACCGACAATGAGCAGTTCTTC	CASTLSGFTDNEQFF
TRBJ2-5	TRBV5-4	NA	13	once	TGTGCCAGCAGCTTACACGTCGAAGAGACCCAGTACTTC	CASSLHVEETQYF
TRBJ2-7	TRBV9	NA	15	NA	TGTGCCAGCAGCGCCTCACCAGGGGGGCCCTACGAGCAGTACTTC	CASSASPGGPYEQYF
TRBJ2-7	TRBV19	NA	14	NA	TGTGCCAGTAACCGGGACACCTTCTCCTACGAGCAGTACTTC	CASNRDTFSYEQYF
TRBJ2-5	TRBV25-1	TRBD2	15	NA	TGTGCCAGCAGCCCCGGGACTAGCGGGGGAGGGTCCCAGTACTTC	CASSPGTSGGGSQYF
TRBJ2-1	TRBV19	NA	12	NA	TGTGCCAGTCGGTCCAGGGAAAATGAGCAGTTCTTC	CASRSRENEQFF